These 18 T cell receptor beta chains were all obtained from the same sample, sequenced in a study of T cell repertoires in cytomegalovirus infection. Each CDR3 protein gets one entry after TCRdb re-called the reads with MiXCR. The table includes roughly 130,000 distinct CDR3 sequences, almost 9% detected once. The sequencing input was PBMCs. The receptors originated from a human donor in good health (CMV status not recorded). Some clones in this sample may be carry-over from other donors' samples.

The chain employs TRBV5-1 and TRBJ1-3, with TRBD1 matching over 12 bases. With V trimmed by 0 bases and J by 0 bases, 1 base remained unmatched. CDR3 length: 17 amino acids. In germline, CDR1 is SGHRS, CDR2 YFSETQ. The DNA for the CDR3 is TGCGCCAGCAGCTTGGGGGACAGGGGGCTCTCTGGAAACACCATATATTTT. This gives the protein CASSLGDRGLSGNTIYF.

The table lists this clonotype with many counts. The gene calls are TRBV25-1 and TRBJ1-5; 7 nucleotides line up with TRBD1. The CDR3 runs to 15 residues. Germline CDR1 reads MGHDK; CDR2 reads SYGVNS. V gave up 3 bases and J gave up 3 bases; unmatched junction bases: 5. The chain's CDR3 is CASSDMGQPNQPQHF. In DNA, the CDR3 is TGTGCCAGCAGTGACATGGGACAGCCCAATCAGCCCCAGCATTTT.

This clonotype was found many times. The chain links TRBV12-3 or TRBV12-4 to TRBJ2-2, with D uncertain. The CDR3 is 14 amino acids. V lost 3 bases to trimming and J lost 2 bases, with 7 bases between them. CDR3 region: CASSFLGNTGELFF. CDR3 nucleotide sequence: TGTGCCAGCAGTTTCTTGGGTAACACCGGGGAGCTGTTTTTT.

This clonotype was seen more than once but under ten times. The rearrangement joins TRBV2 to TRBJ2-7; 12 bases line up with TRBD2. Trimming took 6 bases from V and 3 from J; bases not matched to a gene: 6. Germline V CDR1 and CDR2: SNHLY, FYNNEI. This CDR3 contains 15 residues. The DNA for the CDR3 is TGTGCCAGCAGGGCCGGGACTAGCGGGTTCTACGAGCAGTACTTC. Its protein is CASRAGTSGFYEQYF.

This clonotype was seen many times. CDR3 nucleotide sequence: TGTGCCAGTAGTTGGAGGCAATTGAACACTGAAGCTTTCTTT. This codes for CASSWRQLNTEAFF. The chain uses TRBV19 and TRBJ1-1; D unclear. Germline V lookup: CDR1 LNHDA, CDR2 SQIVND (reference sequence). With 5 bases removed from V and 0 bases from J, the gap between germline ends came to 10 bases. The CDR3 has 14 amino acids. The variable domain in full, with the rest retrieved from reference TRBV19 and TRBJ1-1, is DGGITQSPKYLFRKEGQNVTLSCEQNLNHDAMYWYRQDPGQGLRLIYYSQIVNDFQKGDIAEGYSVSREKKESFPLTVTSAQKNPTAFYLCASSWRQLNTEAFFGQGTRLTVV.

This clonotype was detected ten times or more. The CDR3 nucleotides read TGCGCCAGCAGCTTTAGAGTCAGGGAGTCCGAGCAGTACTTC. This translates into CASSFRVRESEQYF. V and J are TRBV5-1 and TRBJ2-7; the D gene could be TRBD1 or TRBD2 (5 bases each). Trimming removed 2 bases from V and 6 bases from J, with 15 bases in between. The CDR3 contains 14 residues. CDR1 is SGHRS and CDR2 is YFSETQ in the germline V gene.

This clonotype was observed a few times. A junction end diverges from the germline sequence, so it may reflect a read error. The rearrangement links TRBV12-3 or TRBV12-4 to TRBJ1-4; D gene ambiguous. The CDR3 is 13 residues long. The CDR3 DNA is TGTGCCAGCAGTTTGAACGGCGGGGAAATACTGTTTTTT. It specifies CASSLNGGEILFF.

This clonotype was detected many times. The rearrangement links TRBV27 to TRBJ1-4; TRBD1 matches at 7 bases. The CDR3 consists of 14 residues. Per the germline V gene, CDR1 is MNHEY and CDR2 is SMNVEV (reference sequence). With V trimmed by 5 bases and J by 8 bases, 8 bases remained unmatched. CDR3 DNA: TGTGCCAGCAGTCGTGAGGGGGCTGACGAAAAACTGTTTTTT. This sequence encodes CASSREGADEKLFF.

In its sample, this clonotype was seen many times. This chain joins TRBV20-1 and TRBJ1-1; D perhaps matches TRBD1 (6 bases). Germline CDR1 reads DFQATT; CDR2 reads SNEGSKA (reference sequence). The CDR3 loop spans 12 amino acids. The V end lost 2 bases, the J end lost 6 bases, and 10 bases lay between the germline ends. DNA of the CDR3: TGCAGTGCTAGACAGGGGCCAGCTGAAGCTTTCTTT. Translated: CSARQGPAEAFF.

The rearrangement joins TRBV28 to TRBJ1-6; the match to TRBD1 covers 8 bases. Unmatched junction bases numbered 9, after V lost 4 bases and J lost 7 bases. The CDR3 is 16 amino acids. Germline lookup yields CDR1 MDHEN and CDR2 SYDVKM. The CDR3 DNA reads as TGTGCCAGCAGTTCCGAGACGCAGGGGGCGAATTCACCCCTCCACTTT. Encoded protein: CASSSETQGANSPLHF.

In its sample, this clonotype was seen many times. This rearrangement joins TRBV28 to TRBJ1-2, with no clear D. The germline V and J ends were trimmed by 5 bases and 0 bases, with 13 bases remaining between them. Germline V lookup: CDR1 MDHEN, CDR2 SYDVKM. The CDR3 loop spans 15 amino acids. The CDR3 is CASSPGGGANYGYTF. CDR3 in DNA: TGTGCCAGCAGTCCAGGCGGCGGAGCTAACTATGGCTACACCTTC.

This clonotype was seen ten or more times. The chain uses TRBV6-5 and TRBJ1-3; D unclear. The CDR3 is made up of 14 amino acids. V was shortened by 2 bases and J by 1 base, with 6 bases between the two germline ends. Per germline, CDR1 MNHEY and CDR2 SVGAGI. The CDR3 region has the DNA TGTGCCAGCAGTTACCGGACTTCTGGAAACACCATATATTTT. Amino acid sequence: CASSYRTSGNTIYF.

In its sample, this clonotype was seen a few times. The chain uses TRBV29-1 and TRBJ2-7; tentative D call: TRBD2 (6 bases). V gave up 1 base and J gave up 0 bases, with 16 bases separating them. This CDR3 has 16 residues. Germline CDR1 SQVTM, CDR2 ANQGSEA. The CDR3 sequence is CSVEGLGLTSSYEQYF. CDR3 bases: TGCAGCGTTGAAGGCTTGGGACTTACCAGCTCCTACGAGCAGTACTTC.

This clonotype was seen many times. The chain links TRBV20-1 to TRBJ1-6; D unresolved. Trimming took 3 bases from V and 9 from J, leaving 18 bases between them. This CDR3 has 15 amino acids. CDR1 is DFQATT, CDR2 SNEGSKA, per germline (reference sequence). CDR3 sequence reads: CSASVTRILGSPLHF. In DNA, the CDR3 is TGCAGTGCTAGTGTGACCCGGATTCTGGGTTCACCCCTCCACTTT.

Note on this clonotype: A much larger clonotype is one base distant, so this may be a read error. This rearrangement joins TRBV28 to TRBJ1-5; D gene unclear. CDR1 is MDHEN and CDR2 is SYDVKM in the germline V gene. The CDR3 runs to 13 residues. The CDR3 coding sequence is TGTGTCAGCAGTCCCGCCAGCAATCAGCCCCAGCATTTT. Translation: CVSSPASNQPQHF. Complete variable domain (other parts from reference TRBV28 and TRBJ1-5): DVKVTQSSRYLVKRTGEKVFLECVQDMDHENMFWYRQDPGLGLRLIYFSYDVKMKEKGDIPEGYSVSREKKERFSLILESASTNQTSMYLCVSSPASNQPQHFGDGTRLSIL.

This clonotype was detected a few times. The CDR3 loop is CASSPGQTFYNEKLFF. The CDR3 coding sequence is TGTGCCAGCAGTCCGGGACAGACTTTCTATAATGAAAAACTGTTTTTT. J is TRBJ1-4 and V is TRBV28; 7 bases match TRBD1. The junction had 10 bases not matched to a gene; V was cut back by 5 bases and J by 4 bases. This CDR3 has 16 amino acids. The germline CDR1 and CDR2 sequences are MDHEN and SYDVKM. Full variable domain (remainder filled in from reference TRBV28 and TRBJ1-4): DVKVTQSSRYLVKRTGEKVFLECVQDMDHENMFWYRQDPGLGLRLIYFSYDVKMKEKGDIPEGYSVSREKKERFSLILESASTNQTSMYLCASSPGQTFYNEKLFFGSGTQLSVL.

The J gene is TRBJ2-2, the V gene TRBV19, with 7 nucleotides matching TRBD1. The trim removed 5 bases at V and 0 bases at J, leaving 6 bases unmatched. This CDR3 has 16 residues. Germline V gene data show CDR1 as LNHDA and CDR2 as SQIVND (reference sequence). CDR3 bases: TGTGCCAGTAGTGGACAGGCAACCGCGAACACCGGGGAGCTGTTTTTT. Translated: CASSGQATANTGELFF.

This clonotype was seen at least ten times. The chain carries TRBV29-1 and TRBJ1-1, with TRBD1 as a possible D gene (6 bases). The CDR3 runs to 13 residues. V was trimmed by 8 bases and J by 1 base, leaving 14 bases between them. In germline, CDR1 is SQVTM, CDR2 ANQGSEA. The CDR3 protein is CSYIRQANTEAFF. Here the CDR3 DNA reads TGCAGCTATATAAGACAGGCGAACACTGAAGCTTTCTTT.